This section outlines one T cell receptor (beta chain) sequence together with its context. Its matching antigen is unknown. This sample is drawn from a study of PD-1 blockade in classical Hodgkin lymphoma. Overall study context: Patients were given intravenous nivolumab, 3 mg/kg, every 2 weeks.

Study-wide results and limits: Why the repertoires differ is still unclear, perhaps disease activity or prior therapy. By C4D1 there was a significant rise in CD4+ TCR diversity but not in CD8+ TCR diversity. When nivolumab was started under 1 year after ASCT, patients were excluded.

Each of the patients experienced relapse following autologous stem cell transplantation, and their brentuximab vedotin exposure differed. Measured with immunoSEQ multiplex PCR; TCRdb has only the in-frame clones, and not every one. In the table there are just over 50,000 clones, approximately 73% of which are singletons. The material was peripheral blood mononuclear cells (PBMCs), obtained before the second cycle of nivolumab. The clonotype originates from a human donor with classical Hodgkin lymphoma.

The CDR3 region is CASTYSGSGETQYF. The CDR3 DNA sequence: TGTGCCAGCACCTATAGCGGGAGTGGAGAGACCCAGTACTTC. The chain recombines TRBV6-6 with TRBJ2-5; 9 bases are a match to TRBD2. With 7 bases clipped from V and 4 bases from J, the junction kept 7 bases outside the gene matches. Looked up from germline, CDR1 is MNHNY and CDR2 is SVGAGI (reference sequence). The CDR3 has 14 residues.